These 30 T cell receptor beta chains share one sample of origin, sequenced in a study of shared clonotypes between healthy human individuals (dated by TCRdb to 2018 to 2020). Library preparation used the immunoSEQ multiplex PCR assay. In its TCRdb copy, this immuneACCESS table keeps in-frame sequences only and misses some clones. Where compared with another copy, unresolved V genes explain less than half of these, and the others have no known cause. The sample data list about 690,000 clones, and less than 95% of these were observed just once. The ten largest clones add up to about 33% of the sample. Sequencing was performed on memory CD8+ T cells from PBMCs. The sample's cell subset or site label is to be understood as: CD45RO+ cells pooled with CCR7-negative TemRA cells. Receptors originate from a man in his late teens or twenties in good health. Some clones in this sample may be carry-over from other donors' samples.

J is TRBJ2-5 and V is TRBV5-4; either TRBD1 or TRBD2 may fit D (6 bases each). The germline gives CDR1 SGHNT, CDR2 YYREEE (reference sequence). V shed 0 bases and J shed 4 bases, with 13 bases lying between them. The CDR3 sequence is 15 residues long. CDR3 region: CASSLDPGAGETQYF. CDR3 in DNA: TGTGCCAGCAGCTTGGATCCGGGGGCCGGAGAGACCCAGTACTTC.

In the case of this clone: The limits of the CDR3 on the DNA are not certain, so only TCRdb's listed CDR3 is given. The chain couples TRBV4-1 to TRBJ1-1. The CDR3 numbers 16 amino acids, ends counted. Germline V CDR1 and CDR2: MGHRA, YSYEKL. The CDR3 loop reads CASSLSTSAMNTEAFF.

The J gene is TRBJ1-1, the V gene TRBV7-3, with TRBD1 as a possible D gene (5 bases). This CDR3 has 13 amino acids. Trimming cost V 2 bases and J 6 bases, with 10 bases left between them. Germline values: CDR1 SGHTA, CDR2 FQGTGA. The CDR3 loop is CASSLWGGSEAFF. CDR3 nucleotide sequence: TGTGCCAGCAGCTTATGGGGCGGGTCTGAAGCTTTCTTT.

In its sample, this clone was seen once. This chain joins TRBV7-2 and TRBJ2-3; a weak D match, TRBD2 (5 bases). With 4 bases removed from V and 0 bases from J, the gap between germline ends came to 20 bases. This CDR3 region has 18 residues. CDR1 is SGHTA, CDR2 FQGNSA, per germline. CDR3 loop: CASSSWVIARSSTDTQYF. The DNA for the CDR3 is TGTGCCAGCAGCTCTTGGGTGATAGCGCGATCTAGCACAGATACGCAGTATTTT.

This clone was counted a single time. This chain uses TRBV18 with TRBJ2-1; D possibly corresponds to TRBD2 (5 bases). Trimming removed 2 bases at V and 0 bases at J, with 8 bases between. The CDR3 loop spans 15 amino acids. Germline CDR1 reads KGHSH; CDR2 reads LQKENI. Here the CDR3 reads CASSPGGSSYNEQFF. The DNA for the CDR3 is TGTGCCAGCTCACCAGGAGGTAGCTCCTACAATGAGCAGTTCTTC.

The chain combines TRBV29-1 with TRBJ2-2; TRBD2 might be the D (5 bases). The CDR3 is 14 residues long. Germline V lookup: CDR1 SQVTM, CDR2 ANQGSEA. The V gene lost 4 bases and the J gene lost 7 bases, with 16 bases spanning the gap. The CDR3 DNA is TGCAGCGTTGCAGGAGGAGGTCTCAGCGGGGAGCTGTTTTTT. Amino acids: CSVAGGGLSGELFF.

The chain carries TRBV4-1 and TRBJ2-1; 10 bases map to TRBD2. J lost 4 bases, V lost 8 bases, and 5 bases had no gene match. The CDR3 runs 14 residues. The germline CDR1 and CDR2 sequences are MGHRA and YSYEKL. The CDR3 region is CASESGRGYNEQFF. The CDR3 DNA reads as TGCGCCAGCGAGAGCGGGAGGGGGTACAATGAGCAGTTCTTC.

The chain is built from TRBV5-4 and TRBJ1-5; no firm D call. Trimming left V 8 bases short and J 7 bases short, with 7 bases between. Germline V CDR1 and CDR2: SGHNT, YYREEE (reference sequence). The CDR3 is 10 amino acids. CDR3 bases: TGTGCCAGACCGGAGCAGCCCCAGCATTTT. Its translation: CARPEQPQHF.

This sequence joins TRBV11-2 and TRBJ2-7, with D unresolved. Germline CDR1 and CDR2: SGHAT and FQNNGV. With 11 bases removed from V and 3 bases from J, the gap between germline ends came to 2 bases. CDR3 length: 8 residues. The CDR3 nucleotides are TGTGCCGGCTACGAGCAGTACTTC. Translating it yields CAGYEQYF. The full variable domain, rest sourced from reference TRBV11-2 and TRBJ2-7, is EAGVAQSPRYKIIEKRQSVAFWCNPISGHATLYWYQQILGQGPKLLIQFQNNGVVDDSQLPKDRFSAERLKGVDSTLKIQPAKLEDSAVYLCAGYEQYFGPGTRLTVT.

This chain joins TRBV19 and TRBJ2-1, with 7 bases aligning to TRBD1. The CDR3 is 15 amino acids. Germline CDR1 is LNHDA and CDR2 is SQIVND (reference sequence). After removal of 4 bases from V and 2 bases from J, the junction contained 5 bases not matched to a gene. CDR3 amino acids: CASSTTGTAYNEQFF. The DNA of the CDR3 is TGTGCCAGTAGTACCACCGGGACAGCCTACAATGAGCAGTTCTTC.

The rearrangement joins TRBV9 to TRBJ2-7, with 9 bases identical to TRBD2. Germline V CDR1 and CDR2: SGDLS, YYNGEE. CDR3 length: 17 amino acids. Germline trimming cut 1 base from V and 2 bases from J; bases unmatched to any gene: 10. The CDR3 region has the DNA TGTGCCAGCAGCGTATACGATAGAGCGGGAGGCGCCTACGAGCAGTACTTC. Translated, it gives CASSVYDRAGGAYEQYF. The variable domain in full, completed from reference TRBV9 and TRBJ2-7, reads DSGVTQTPKHLITATGQRVTLRCSPRSGDLSVYWYQQSLDQGLQFLIQYYNGEERAKGNILERFSAQQFPDLHSELNLSSLELGDSALYFCASSVYDRAGGAYEQYFGPGTRLTVT.

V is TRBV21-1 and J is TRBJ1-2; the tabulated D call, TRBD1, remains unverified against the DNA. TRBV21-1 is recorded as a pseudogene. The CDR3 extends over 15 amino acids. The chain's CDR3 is CASSKRTGANYGYTF. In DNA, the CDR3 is TGTGCCAGCAGCAAAAGGACAGGGGCTAACTATGGCTACACCTTC.

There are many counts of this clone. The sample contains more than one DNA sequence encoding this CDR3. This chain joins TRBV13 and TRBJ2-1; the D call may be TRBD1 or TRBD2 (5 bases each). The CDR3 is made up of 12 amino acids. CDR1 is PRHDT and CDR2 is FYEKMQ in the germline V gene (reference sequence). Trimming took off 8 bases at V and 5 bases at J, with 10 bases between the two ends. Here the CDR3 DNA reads TGTGCCAGCCCCGGGGCGCACAATGAGCAGTTCTTC. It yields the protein CASPGAHNEQFF.

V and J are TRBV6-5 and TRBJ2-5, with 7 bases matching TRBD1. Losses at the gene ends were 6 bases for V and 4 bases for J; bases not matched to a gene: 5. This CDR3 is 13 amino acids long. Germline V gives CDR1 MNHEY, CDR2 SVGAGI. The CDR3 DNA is TGTGCCAGCAGAAGGGACAGAACAGAGACCCAGTACTTC. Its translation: CASRRDRTETQYF.

The CDR3 reads CASSVTMYEQYF. CDR3 in DNA: TGCGCCAGCAGTGTGACGATGTACGAGCAGTACTTC. This chain joins TRBV10-1 and TRBJ2-7; D gene uncertain. The CDR3 runs to 12 residues. Germline assignment: CDR1 WNHNN and CDR2 SYGVQD (reference sequence). Trimming cost V 4 bases and J 4 bases, with 8 bases left between them.

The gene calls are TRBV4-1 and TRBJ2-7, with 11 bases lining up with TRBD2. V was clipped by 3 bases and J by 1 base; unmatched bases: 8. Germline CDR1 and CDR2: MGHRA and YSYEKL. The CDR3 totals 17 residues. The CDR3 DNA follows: TGCGCCAGCAGCCAGCCGCTTCTAGCGGGAGGTTCCTACGAGCAGTACTTC. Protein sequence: CASSQPLLAGGSYEQYF.

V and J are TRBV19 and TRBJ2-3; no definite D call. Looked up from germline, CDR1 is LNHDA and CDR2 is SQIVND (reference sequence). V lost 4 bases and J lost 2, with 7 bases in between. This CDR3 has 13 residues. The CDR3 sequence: CASSTIHTDTQYF. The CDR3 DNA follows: TGTGCCAGTAGTACAATCCACACAGATACGCAGTATTTT. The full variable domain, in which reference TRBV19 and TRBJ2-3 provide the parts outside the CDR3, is DGGITQSPKYLFRKEGQNVTLSCEQNLNHDAMYWYRQDPGQGLRLIYYSQIVNDFQKGDIAEGYSVSREKKESFPLTVTSAQKNPTAFYLCASSTIHTDTQYFGPGTRLTVL.

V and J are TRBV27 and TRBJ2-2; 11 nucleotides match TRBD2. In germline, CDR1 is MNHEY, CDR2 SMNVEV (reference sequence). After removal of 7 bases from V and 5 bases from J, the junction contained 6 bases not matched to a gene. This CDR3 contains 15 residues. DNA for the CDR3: TGTGCCAGCAATCAACTAGCGGGAGTGACCGGGGAGCTGTTTTTT. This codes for CASNQLAGVTGELFF.

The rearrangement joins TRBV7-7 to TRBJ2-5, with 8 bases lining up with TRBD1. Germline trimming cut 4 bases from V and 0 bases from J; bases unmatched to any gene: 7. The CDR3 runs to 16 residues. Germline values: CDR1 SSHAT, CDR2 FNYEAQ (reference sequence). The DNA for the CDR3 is TGTGCCAGCAGCTCGGGACAGGCCCCGTACCAAGAGACCCAGTACTTC. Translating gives CASSSGQAPYQETQYF.

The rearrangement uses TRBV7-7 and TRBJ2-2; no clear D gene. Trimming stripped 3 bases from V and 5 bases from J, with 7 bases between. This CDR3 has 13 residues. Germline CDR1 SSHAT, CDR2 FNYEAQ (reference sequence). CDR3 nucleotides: TGTGCCAGCAGCTTCACCCGGACCGGGGAGCTGTTTTTT. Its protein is CASSFTRTGELFF. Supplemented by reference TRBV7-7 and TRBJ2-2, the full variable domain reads GAGVSQSPRYKVTKRGQDVTLRCDPISSHATLYWYQQALGQGPEFLTYFNYEAQPDKSGLPSDRFSAERPEGSISTLTIQRTEQRDSAMYRCASSFTRTGELFFGEGSRLTVL.

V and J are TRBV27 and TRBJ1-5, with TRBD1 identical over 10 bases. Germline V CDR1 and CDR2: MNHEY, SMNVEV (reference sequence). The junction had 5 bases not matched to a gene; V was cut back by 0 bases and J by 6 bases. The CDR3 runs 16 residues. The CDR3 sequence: CASSLSWDRGTQPQHF. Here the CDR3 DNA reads TGTGCCAGCAGTTTATCATGGGACAGGGGTACTCAGCCCCAGCATTTT.

DNA of the CDR3: TGTGCCAGCAGCCTTTTCAGGACGGGAAGTGATGGCTACACCTTC. Its translation: CASSLFRTGSDGYTF. The rearrangement joins TRBV14 to TRBJ1-2, with D unresolved. The CDR3 sequence is 15 residues long. CDR1 and CDR2 from the germline V gene are SGHDN and FVKESK. The ends were cut back, 4 bases at V and 6 bases at J, with 18 bases in the middle.

In DNA, the CDR3 is TGTGCCATCAGTGAGTCTCCGGGGCGCGATAATGAAAAACTGTTTTTT. This gives the protein CAISESPGRDNEKLFF. V is TRBV10-3 and J is TRBJ1-4; D perhaps matches TRBD1 (5 bases). The CDR3 extends over 16 amino acids. V gave up 0 bases and J gave up 4 bases, with 12 bases separating them. Germline CDR1 reads ENHRY; CDR2 reads SYGVKD.

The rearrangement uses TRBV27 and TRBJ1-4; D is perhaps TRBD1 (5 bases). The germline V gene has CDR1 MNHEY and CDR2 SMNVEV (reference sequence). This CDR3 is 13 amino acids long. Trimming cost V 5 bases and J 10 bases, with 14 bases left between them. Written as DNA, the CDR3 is TGTGCCAGCAGTCTCCCCCTCGGGGGAAAACTGTTTTTT. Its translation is CASSLPLGGKLFF.

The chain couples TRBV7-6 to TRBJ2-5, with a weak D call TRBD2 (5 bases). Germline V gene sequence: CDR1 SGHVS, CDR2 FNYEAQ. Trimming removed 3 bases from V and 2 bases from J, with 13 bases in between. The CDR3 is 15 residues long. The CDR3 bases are TGTGCCAGCAGCTTCGTATCCCGGGGACAAGAGACCCAGTACTTC. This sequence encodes CASSFVSRGQETQYF.

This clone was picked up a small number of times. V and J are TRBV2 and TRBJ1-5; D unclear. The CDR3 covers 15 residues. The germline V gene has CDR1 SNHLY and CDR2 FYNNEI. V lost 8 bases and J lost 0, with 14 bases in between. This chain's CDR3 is CASWASHTSNQPQHF. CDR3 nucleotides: TGTGCCAGCTGGGCCAGCCACACTAGCAATCAGCCCCAGCATTTT.

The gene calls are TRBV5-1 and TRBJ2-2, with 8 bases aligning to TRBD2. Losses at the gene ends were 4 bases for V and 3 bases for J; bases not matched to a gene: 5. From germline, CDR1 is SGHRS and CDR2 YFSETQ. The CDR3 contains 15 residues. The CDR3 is CASSPGTSYTGELFF. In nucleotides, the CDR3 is TGCGCCAGCAGCCCCGGGACTAGTTACACCGGGGAGCTGTTTTTT.

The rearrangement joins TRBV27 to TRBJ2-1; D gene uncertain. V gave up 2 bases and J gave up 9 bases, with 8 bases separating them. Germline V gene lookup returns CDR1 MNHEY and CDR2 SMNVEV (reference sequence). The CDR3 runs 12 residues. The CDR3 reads CASSLGWGEQFF. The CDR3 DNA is TGTGCCAGCAGTTTAGGGTGGGGTGAGCAGTTCTTC.

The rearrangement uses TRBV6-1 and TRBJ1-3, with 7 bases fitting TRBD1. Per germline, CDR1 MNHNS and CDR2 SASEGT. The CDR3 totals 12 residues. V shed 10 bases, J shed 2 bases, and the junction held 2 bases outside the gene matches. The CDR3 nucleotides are TGTGCCACCGGGACAGCTGGAAACACCATATATTTT. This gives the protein CATGTAGNTIYF.

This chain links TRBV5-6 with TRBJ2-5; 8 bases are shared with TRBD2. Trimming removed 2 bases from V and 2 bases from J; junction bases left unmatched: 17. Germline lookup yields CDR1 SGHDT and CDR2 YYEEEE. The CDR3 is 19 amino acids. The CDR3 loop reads CASSFSGNLLLDSQETQYF. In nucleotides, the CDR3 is TGTGCCAGCAGCTTTAGCGGGAATTTGCTTTTAGATTCTCAAGAGACCCAGTACTTC. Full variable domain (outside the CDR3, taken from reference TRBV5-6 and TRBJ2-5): DAGVTQSPTHLIKTRGQQVTLRCSPKSGHDTVSWYQQALGQGPQFIFQYYEEEERQRGNFPDRFSGHQFPNYSSELNVNALLLGDSALYLCASSFSGNLLLDSQETQYFGPGTRLLVL.